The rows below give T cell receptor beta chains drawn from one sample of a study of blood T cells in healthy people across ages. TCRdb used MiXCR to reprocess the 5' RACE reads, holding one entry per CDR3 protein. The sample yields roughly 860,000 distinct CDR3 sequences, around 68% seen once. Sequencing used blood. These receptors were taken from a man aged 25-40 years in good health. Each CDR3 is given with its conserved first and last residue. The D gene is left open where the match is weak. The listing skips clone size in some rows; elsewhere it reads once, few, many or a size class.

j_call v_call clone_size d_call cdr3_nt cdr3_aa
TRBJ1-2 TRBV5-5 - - TGTGCCAGCAGCTCCTCAGGGACAGGCTACACCTTC CASSSSGTGYTF
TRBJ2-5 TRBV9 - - TGTGCCAGCAGCCCGTTCGGTTTGGGGGCCCAGTACTTC CASSPFGLGAQYF
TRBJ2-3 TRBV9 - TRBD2 TGTGCCAGCAGCGTAGGACTAGCTAGGGCGGATACGCAGTATTTT CASSVGLARADTQYF
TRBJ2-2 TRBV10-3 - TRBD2 TGTGCCTCCCAAACCAGCGGGGGTGGGACCGGGGAGCTGTTTTTT CASQTSGGGTGELFF
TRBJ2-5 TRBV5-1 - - TGCGCCAGCAGCTTGGCCAATCAGGGGGGAGAGACCCAGTACTTC CASSLANQGGETQYF
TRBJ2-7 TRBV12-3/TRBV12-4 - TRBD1 TGTGCCAGCAGTTTGCGGGACAGGGCCGAGCAGTACTTC CASSLRDRAEQYF
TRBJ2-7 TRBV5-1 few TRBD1 TGCGCCAGCAGCTTGGAGGGGGCTCCCTACGAGCAGTACTTC CASSLEGAPYEQYF
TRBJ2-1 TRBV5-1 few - TGCGCCAGCAGCTTTGGCGAACCTTACAATGAGCAGTTCTTC CASSFGEPYNEQFF
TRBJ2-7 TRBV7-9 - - TGTGCCAGCAGCTACACAGGGTCAGCCGAGCAGTACTTC CASSYTGSAEQYF
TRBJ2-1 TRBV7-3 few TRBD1 TGTGCCAGCAGCTTAACAGGGGGCCTAGACAATGAGCAGTTCTTC CASSLTGGLDNEQFF
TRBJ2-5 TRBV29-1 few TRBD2 TGCAGCGTTGGAACCCTAGCGGGGGGCGAGACCCAGTACTTC CSVGTLAGGETQYF
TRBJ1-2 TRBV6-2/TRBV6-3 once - TGTGCCAGCAGTTACGCAGGACTCTATGGCTACACCTTC CASSYAGLYGYTF
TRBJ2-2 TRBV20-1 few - TGCGGCTCCGACGCTGGAGGGAACACCGGGGAGCTGTTTTTT CGSDAGGNTGELFF
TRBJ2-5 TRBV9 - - TGTGCCAGCAGCGCAGCAGGGGGAGGAGAGACCCAGTACTTC CASSAAGGGETQYF
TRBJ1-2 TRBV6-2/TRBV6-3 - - TGTGCCAGCAGTTACTCGAGGGGAAGCTATGGCTACACCTTC CASSYSRGSYGYTF
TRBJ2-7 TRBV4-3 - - TGCGCCAGCAGCCAAAACACCCGCGGTGAGCAGTACTTC CASSQNTRGEQYF
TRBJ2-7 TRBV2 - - TGTGCCAGCAGTGAAGCTCACGGACTGCCTTCCTACGAGCAGTACTTC CASSEAHGLPSYEQYF